Here is one T cell receptor beta chain with its context. No antigen is known for it. The sample comes from a study of T-cell memory formation after mild COVID-19. Looking at the study overall: In these data, TCR clusters were largely donor specific. Study findings and constraints: Cross-reactive memory apparently joined, as some responding clones appeared in pre-infection memory.

This CDR3 is built from 13 residues. The germline V gene encodes CDR1 LNHDA and CDR2 SQIVND (reference sequence). Trimming at V came to 8 bases and at J to 4 bases, leaving 6 bases not matched to a gene. TCRdb independently ran MiXCR on the 5' RACE reads; one entry per CDR3 protein. The table records roughly 50,000 distinct CDR3 sequences, roughly an eighth of them present only once. The origin of this receptor is a man aged 18 to 29 who had mild COVID-19 (a few samples of this study predate the infection). Cell type and time point are not known. The source material was PBMCs or a T cell subset sorted from them (not recorded which). J is TRBJ2-5 and V is TRBV19; TRBD2 aligns across 8 bases. The CDR3 spells CASERGPGETQYF. The CDR3 coding sequence is TGTGCCAGTGAGCGGGGGCCAGGAGAGACCCAGTACTTC.